This is a list of T cell receptor beta chains from one sample in a study of blood T cell repertoires in COVID-19. The protocol was immunoSEQ multiplex PCR, while the TCRdb copy is restricted to in-frame clones and leaves out a portion. This table holds tens of thousands of clones, about 80% found once. The sequenced sample consisted of peripheral blood. These receptors all come from a woman aged 70-85 years with acute or convalescent COVID-19. Both conserved end residues are part of each CDR3. D genes are given only for firm matches. Some rows mark clone size as missing; the rest say once, few, many or name a class of expanded clone.

cdr3_nt | cdr3_aa | j_call | v_call | d_call | clone_size
TGTGCCAGTAGTTCCTCCACCGGGACAGGGGGGACAGATACGCAGTATTTT | CASSSSTGTGGTDTQYF | TRBJ2-3 | TRBV19 | TRBD1 | -
TGTGCCAGCAGCTCCTCAGGGGCCAATGAAAAACTGTTTTTT | CASSSSGANEKLFF | TRBJ1-4 | TRBV7-9 | - | -
TGTGCCAGCAGTTTCCTTGGAGCGGGGGATAAGCTGTTTTTT | CASSFLGAGDKLFF | TRBJ2-2 | TRBV28 | TRBD2 | once
TGTGCCAGCAGCCTGGACAGGCTTCCTTCCTACGAGCAGTACTTC | CASSLDRLPSYEQYF | TRBJ2-7 | TRBV7-8 | TRBD1 | few
TGTGCCTGGAGTGTGGGAGGGGTTAATGAAAAACTGTTTTTT | CAWSVGGVNEKLFF | TRBJ1-4 | TRBV30 | - | -
TGTGCCAGCAGCCAAGATCTGGGAGGTAGTAGCGGGACCTACAATGAGCAGTTCTTC | CASSQDLGGSSGTYNEQFF | TRBJ2-1 | TRBV14 | TRBD2 | -
TGTGCCAGCAGCTCCAGGACAGGCTCTGGAAACACCATATATTTT | CASSSRTGSGNTIYF | TRBJ1-3 | TRBV7-9 | TRBD1 | -
TGTGCCAGCAGCGTAGCGAGGGAGGAGACCCAGTACTTC | CASSVAREETQYF | TRBJ2-5 | TRBV5-4 | - | once
TGTGCCAGCAGCCCCCGGGACAGGGGGCAGAGTACGCAGTATTTT | CASSPRDRGQSTQYF | TRBJ2-3 | TRBV9 | TRBD1 | -
TGTGCCAGCAGCCACCAACTCGGGACTCCTAGTATCCTCGAGACCCAGTACTTC | CASSHQLGTPSILETQYF | TRBJ2-5 | TRBV14 | - | once
TGCAGCGTGGCCCAGACTGCCTACGAGCAGTACTTC | CSVAQTAYEQYF | TRBJ2-7 | TRBV29-1 | - | many
TGTGCCAGCAGAAAAGGACTAGCGGGGGGCCCTATCAATGAGCAGTTCTTC | CASRKGLAGGPINEQFF | TRBJ2-1 | TRBV3-1/TRBV3-2 | TRBD2 | -
TGTGCCAGCAGTCTTGTTAGCACAGGGGGTTTCACTGAAGCTTTCTTT | CASSLVSTGGFTEAFF | TRBJ1-1 | TRBV27 | TRBD1 | few
TGTGCCAGCAGCCGGAAAGCGGGAGCGGGGTCCAATGAGCAGTTCTTC | CASSRKAGAGSNEQFF | TRBJ2-1 | TRBV7-2 | TRBD2 | few
TGTGCCAGCAGCCAAGGGCTGCGGGGGGGGTACGAGCAGTACTTC | CASSQGLRGGYEQYF | TRBJ2-7 | TRBV14 | TRBD2 | once